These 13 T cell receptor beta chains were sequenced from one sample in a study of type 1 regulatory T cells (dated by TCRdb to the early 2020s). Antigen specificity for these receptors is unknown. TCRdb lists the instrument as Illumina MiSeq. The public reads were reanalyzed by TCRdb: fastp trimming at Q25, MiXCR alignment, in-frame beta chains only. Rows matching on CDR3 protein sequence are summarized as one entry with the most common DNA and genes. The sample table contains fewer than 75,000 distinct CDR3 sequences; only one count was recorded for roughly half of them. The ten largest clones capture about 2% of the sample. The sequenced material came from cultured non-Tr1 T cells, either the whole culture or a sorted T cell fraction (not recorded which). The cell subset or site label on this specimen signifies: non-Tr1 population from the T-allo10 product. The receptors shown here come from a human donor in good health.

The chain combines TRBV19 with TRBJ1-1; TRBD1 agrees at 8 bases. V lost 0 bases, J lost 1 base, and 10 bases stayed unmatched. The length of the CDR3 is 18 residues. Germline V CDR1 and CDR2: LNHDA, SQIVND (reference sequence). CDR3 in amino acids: CASSIEWTGSPQNTEAFF. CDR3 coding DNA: TGTGCCAGTAGTATAGAATGGACAGGGTCACCTCAGAACACTGAAGCTTTCTTT.

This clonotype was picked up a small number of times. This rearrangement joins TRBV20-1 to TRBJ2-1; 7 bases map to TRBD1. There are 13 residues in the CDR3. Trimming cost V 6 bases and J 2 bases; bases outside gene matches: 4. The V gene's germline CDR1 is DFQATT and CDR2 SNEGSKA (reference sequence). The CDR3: CSAAGTAYNEQFF. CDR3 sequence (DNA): TGCAGTGCCGCAGGGACAGCCTACAATGAGCAGTTCTTC.

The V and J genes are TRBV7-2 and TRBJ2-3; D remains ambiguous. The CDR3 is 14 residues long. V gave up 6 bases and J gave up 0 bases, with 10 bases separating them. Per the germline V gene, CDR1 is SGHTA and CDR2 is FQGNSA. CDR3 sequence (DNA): TGTGCCAGCAGGAGAGGACCCAGCACAGATACGCAGTATTTT. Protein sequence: CASRRGPSTDTQYF. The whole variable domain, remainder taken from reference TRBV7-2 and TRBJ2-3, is GAGVSQSPSNKVTEKGKDVELRCDPISGHTALYWYRQSLGQGLEFLIYFQGNSAPDKSGLPSDRFSAERTGGSVSTLTIQRTQQEDSAVYLCASRRGPSTDTQYFGPGTRLTVL.

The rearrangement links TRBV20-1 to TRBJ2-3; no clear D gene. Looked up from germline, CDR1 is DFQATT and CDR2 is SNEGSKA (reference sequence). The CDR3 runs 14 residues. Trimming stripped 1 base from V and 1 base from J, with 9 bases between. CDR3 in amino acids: CSARADGRTDTQYF. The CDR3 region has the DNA TGCAGTGCTAGAGCGGACGGGCGCACAGATACGCAGTATTTT.

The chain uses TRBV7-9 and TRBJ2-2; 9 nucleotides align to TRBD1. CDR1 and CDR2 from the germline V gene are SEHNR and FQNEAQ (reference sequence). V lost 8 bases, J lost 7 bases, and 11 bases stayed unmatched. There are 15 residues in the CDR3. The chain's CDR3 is CASLPGTGLIGELFF. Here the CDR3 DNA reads TGTGCCAGCCTACCCGGGACAGGGCTTATCGGGGAGCTGTTTTTT. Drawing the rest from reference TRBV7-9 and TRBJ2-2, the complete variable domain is DTGVSQNPRHKITKRGQNVTFRCDPISEHNRLYWYRQTLGQGPEFLTYFQNEAQLEKSRLLSDRFSAERPKGSFSTLEIQRTEQGDSAMYLCASLPGTGLIGELFFGEGSRLTVL.

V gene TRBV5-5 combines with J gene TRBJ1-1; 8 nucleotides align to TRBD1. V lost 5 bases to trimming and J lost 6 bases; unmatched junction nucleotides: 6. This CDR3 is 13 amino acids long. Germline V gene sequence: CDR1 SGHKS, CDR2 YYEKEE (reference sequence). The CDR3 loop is CASRITGGSEAFF. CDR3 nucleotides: TGTGCCAGCAGGATAACAGGGGGGTCTGAAGCTTTCTTT. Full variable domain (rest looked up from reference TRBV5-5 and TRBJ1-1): DAGVTQSPTHLIKTRGQQVTLRCSPISGHKSVSWYQQVLGQGPQFIFQYYEKEERGRGNFPDRFSARQFPNYSSELNVNALLLGDSALYLCASRITGGSEAFFGQGTRLTVV.

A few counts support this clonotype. In DNA, the CDR3 is TGTGCCAGCAGTTTGTTTAAGAACACTGAAGCTTTCTTT. Translated: CASSLFKNTEAFF. The chain carries TRBV12-3 or TRBV12-4 and TRBJ1-1; no clear D gene. The CDR3 is 13 amino acids. V gave up 3 bases and J gave up 1 base, with 6 bases separating them.

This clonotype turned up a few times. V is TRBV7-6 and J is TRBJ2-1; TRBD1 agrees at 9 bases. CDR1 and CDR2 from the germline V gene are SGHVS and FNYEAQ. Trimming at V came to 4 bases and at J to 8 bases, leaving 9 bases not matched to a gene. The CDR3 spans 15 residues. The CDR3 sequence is CASSSGTGSWHEQFF. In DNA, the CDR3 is TGTGCCAGCAGCTCCGGGACAGGGTCTTGGCATGAGCAGTTCTTC.

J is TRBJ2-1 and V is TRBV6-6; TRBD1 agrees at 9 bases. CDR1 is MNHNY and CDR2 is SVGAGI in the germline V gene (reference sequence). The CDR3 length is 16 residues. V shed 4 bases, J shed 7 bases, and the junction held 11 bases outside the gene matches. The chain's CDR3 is CASSFRQGGRLNEQFF. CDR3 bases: TGTGCCAGCAGTTTCAGACAGGGGGGTAGGTTGAATGAGCAGTTCTTC.

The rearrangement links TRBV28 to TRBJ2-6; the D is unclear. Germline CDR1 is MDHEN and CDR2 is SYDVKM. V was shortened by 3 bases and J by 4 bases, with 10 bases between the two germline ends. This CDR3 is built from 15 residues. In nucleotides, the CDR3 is TGTGCCAGCAGTTTTAGGGTGCTCGGGGCCAACGTCCTGACTTTC. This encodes CASSFRVLGANVLTF.

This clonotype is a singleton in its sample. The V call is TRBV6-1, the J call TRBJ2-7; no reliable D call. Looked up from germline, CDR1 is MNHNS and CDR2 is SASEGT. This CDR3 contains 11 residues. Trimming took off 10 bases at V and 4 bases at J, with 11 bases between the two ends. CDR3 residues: CATSPPYEQYF. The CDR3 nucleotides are TGTGCCACCTCCCCCCCATACGAGCAGTACTTC.

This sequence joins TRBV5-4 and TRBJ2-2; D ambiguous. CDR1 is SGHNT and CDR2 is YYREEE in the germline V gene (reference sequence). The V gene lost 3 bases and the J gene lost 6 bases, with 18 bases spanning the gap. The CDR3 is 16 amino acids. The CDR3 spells CASSSGSSRTAGELFF. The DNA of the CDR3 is TGTGCCAGCAGCTCGGGTAGCTCCCGGACGGCCGGGGAGCTGTTTTTT.

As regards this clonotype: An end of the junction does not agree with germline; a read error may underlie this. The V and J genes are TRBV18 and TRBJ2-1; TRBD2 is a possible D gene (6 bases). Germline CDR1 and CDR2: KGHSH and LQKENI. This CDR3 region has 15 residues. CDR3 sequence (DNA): TGTGCCAGTTCACCATGGGACGGGGGTCGGAATGAGCAGTTCTTC. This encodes CASSPWDGGRNEQFF. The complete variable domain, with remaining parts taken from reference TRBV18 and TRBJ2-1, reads NAGVMQNPRHLVRRRGQEARLRCSPMKGHSHVYWYRQLPEEGLKFMVYLQKENIIDESGMPKERFSAEFPKEGPSILRIQQVVRGDSAAYFCASSPWDGGRNEQFFGPGTRLTVL.